These 7 T cell receptor beta chains were all obtained from the same sample, sequenced in a study of T cells in Graves' hyperthyroidism and ophthalmopathy. From RNA transcripts, TCR beta CDR3 regions were amplified. The TCR CDR3 was amplified in a first-round RT-PCR using the HTBI primer set. TCRdb called the multiplex PCR reads again in MiXCR, with one record for every CDR3 protein. The table lists a few hundred thousand distinct CDR3 sequences, around 45% of them singletons, with about 8.2% in the top ten. The sequencing sample was made of peripheral blood or thyroid tissue (not recorded which). All receptors come from a woman in her late teens or twenties with Graves' hyperthyroidism.

About this clonotype: This may be a read error, as it is one base from a much larger clone. V usage is TRBV2 and J usage is TRBJ1-4; no clear D gene. Trimming pared 3 bases from V and 12 bases from J, leaving 20 bases between. The CDR3 runs 15 residues. CDR1 and CDR2 from the germline V gene are SNHLY and FYNNEI. CDR3 amino acids: CASSDGSATGEELFF. The DNA of the CDR3 is TGTGCCAGCAGTGACGGTAGTGCGACCGGAGAAGAACTGTTTTTT.

This clonotype was counted a few times. The chain carries TRBV24-1 and TRBJ2-2; the D gene is possibly TRBD2 (6 bases). The length of the CDR3 is 15 residues. Germline CDR1 is KGHDR and CDR2 is SFDVKD. Deletions cut 0 bases from V and 4 bases from J, with 8 bases between. The CDR3 loop reads CATSDLVTSTGELFF. As DNA, the CDR3 is TGTGCCACCAGTGATTTGGTGACTAGCACCGGGGAGCTGTTTTTT.

V and J are TRBV2 and TRBJ2-7; 11 nucleotides match TRBD1. V lost 6 bases to trimming and J lost 6 bases; unmatched junction nucleotides: 4. From germline, CDR1 is SNHLY and CDR2 FYNNEI. This CDR3 is 13 amino acids long. The CDR3 nucleotides read TGTGCCAGCAGGGATGGGACAGGGGGCGAGCAGTACTTC. This translates into CASRDGTGGEQYF.

Concerning this clonotype: A much larger clone lies a single base off, so this may be a read error. CDR3 protein: CASSSAGYNEQYF. The CDR3 nucleotides read TGTGCCAGCAGCTCGGCGGGTTACAATGAGCAGTACTTC. The chain carries TRBV7-1 and TRBJ2-1; D is perhaps TRBD2 (5 bases). The DNA end is a closer match to TRBJ2-7, so the J assignment may be wrong. TRBV7-1 is flagged as an ORF with uncertain function. The length of the CDR3 is 13 residues.

This clonotype was observed a few times. This rearrangement joins TRBV12-3 or TRBV12-4 to TRBJ1-1; a weak D match, TRBD1 (6 bases). The CDR3 extends over 14 amino acids. V was clipped by 7 bases and J by 5 bases, with 17 bases between them. CDR3 protein: CASTKQGLGTEAFF. For the CDR3, the DNA is TGTGCCAGCACTAAACAGGGTCTGGGGACTGAAGCTTTCTTT.

This clonotype occurred a few times. The chain uses TRBV5-1 and TRBJ1-1; no clear D gene. Trimming stripped 4 bases from V and 8 bases from J, with 9 bases between. This CDR3 comprises 11 residues. Germline values: CDR1 SGHRS, CDR2 YFSETQ. CDR3 nucleotide sequence: TGCGCCAGCAGCCAAGACCTAGAAGCTTTCTTT. Amino acids: CASSQDLEAFF.

Ten or more counts support this clonotype. V and J are TRBV2 and TRBJ1-1; tentative D call: TRBD1 (5 bases). CDR1 is SNHLY and CDR2 is FYNNEI in the germline V gene. This CDR3 spans 10 amino acids. V dropped 8 bases and J dropped 6 bases, with 7 bases sitting between them. CDR3 bases: TGTGCCAGCGGGGGGGCTGAAGCTTTCTTT. This sequence encodes CASGGAEAFF.